This TCR beta chain came from a study of Graves' ophthalmopathy and Graves' hyperthyroidism. At the level of the study: Calling hyperthyroidism stable required that no ophthalmopathy show up within 18 months of follow-up.

Comments on this clonotype: What it binds is unknown.

For repertoire sequencing, the TCR beta CDR3 regions were amplified from RNA transcripts. The first-round RT-PCR employed HTBI primers together with the Qiagen OneStep RT-PCR kit. A multiplex PCR was then performed as the second round. TCRdb processed the multiplex PCR reads anew with MiXCR; each CDR3 protein has one entry. The sample shows about 1.2 million distinct CDR3 sequences, about 35% of them seen only once. Study results and limitations: Appearing in blood as well were most expanded thyroid clonotypes above 0.001 frequency.

Ages of hyperthyroidism patients ran from 18 to 65, and their diagnoses were new, under 2 months' duration. Germline V gives CDR1 SGHTA, CDR2 FQGNSA. The ends lost 5 bases at V and 6 bases at J; junction bases unmatched: 11. The CDR3 has 15 amino acids. V and J are TRBV7-2 and TRBJ2-7; 9 bases are a match to TRBD1. Sequencing was done on a sample of peripheral blood or thyroid tissue (not recorded which). The TCR comes from an adult man with Graves' hyperthyroidism. Written as DNA, the CDR3 is TGTGCCAGCAGCCTCACCGGGACAGGGTTTCCCGAGCAGTACTTC. Translating gives CASSLTGTGFPEQYF.